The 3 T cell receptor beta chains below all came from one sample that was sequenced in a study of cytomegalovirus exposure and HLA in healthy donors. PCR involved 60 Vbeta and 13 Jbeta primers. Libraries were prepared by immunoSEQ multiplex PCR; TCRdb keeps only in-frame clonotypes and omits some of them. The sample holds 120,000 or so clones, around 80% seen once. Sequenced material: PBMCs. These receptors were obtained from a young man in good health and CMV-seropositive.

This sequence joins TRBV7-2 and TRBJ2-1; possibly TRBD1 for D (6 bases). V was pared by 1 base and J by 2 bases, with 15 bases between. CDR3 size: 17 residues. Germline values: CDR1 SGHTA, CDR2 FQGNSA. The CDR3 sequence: CASSLVQGRWPYNEQFF. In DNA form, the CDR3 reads TGTGCCAGCAGCTTAGTCCAGGGGCGTTGGCCCTACAATGAGCAGTTCTTC.

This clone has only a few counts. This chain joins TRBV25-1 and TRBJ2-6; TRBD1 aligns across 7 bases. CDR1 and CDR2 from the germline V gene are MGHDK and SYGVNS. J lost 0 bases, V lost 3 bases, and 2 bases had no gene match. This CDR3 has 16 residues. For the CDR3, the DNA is TGTGCCAGCAGTGAGAACAGGGGCTCTGGGGCCAACGTCCTGACTTTC. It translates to CASSENRGSGANVLTF. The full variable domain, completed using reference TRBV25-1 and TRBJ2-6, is EADIYQTPRYLVIGTGKKITLECSQTMGHDKMYWYQQDPGMELHLIHYSYGVNSTEKGDLSSESTVSRIRTEHFPLTLESARPSHTSQYLCASSENRGSGANVLTFGAGSRLTVL.

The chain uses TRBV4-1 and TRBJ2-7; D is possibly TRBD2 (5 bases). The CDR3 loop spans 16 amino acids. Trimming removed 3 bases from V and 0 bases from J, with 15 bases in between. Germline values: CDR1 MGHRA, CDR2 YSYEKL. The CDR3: CASSHPGLYSSYEQYF. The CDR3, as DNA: TGCGCCAGCAGCCATCCCGGACTGTACAGCTCCTACGAGCAGTACTTC.